These T cell receptor beta chains were read from a single sample in a study of cytomegalovirus exposure and HLA in healthy donors. The data were produced by immunoSEQ multiplex PCR, yet TCRdb's version contains in-frame clones alone and is incomplete. The sample contains approximately 110,000 clones, 60% to 80% of which appear only once. The sequenced sample consisted of PBMCs. The origin of the receptors is a woman in her thirties or forties in good health and CMV-seropositive. Each CDR3 is given with its conserved first and last residue. A D gene is named only where the DNA matches it firmly. Where a row states a size, it is once, few, many or the class of an expanded clone; other rows omit it.

D,size,J,V,CDR3,DNA
TRBD1,.,TRBJ2-5,TRBV12-5,CASGSGTGNQETQYF,TGTGCTAGTGGATCCGGGACAGGGAACCAAGAGACCCAGTACTTC
TRBD1,.,TRBJ2-7,TRBV2,CASSEDREIYLQYF,TGTGCCAGCAGTGAGGACAGGGAGATATACTTGCAGTACTTC
TRBD1,.,TRBJ2-5,TRBV5-8,CASSHRGRGQETQYF,TGTGCCAGCAGCCACAGGGGAAGGGGCCAAGAGACCCAGTACTTC
.,.,TRBJ1-2,TRBV7-9,CASSFYRVAGLGYTF,TGTGCCAGCAGCTTTTACAGGGTCGCAGGGCTTGGCTACACCTTC
TRBD1,.,TRBJ2-7,TRBV15,CATSRDLTGGKQYF,TGTGCCACCAGCAGAGATCTGACAGGGGGCAAGCAGTACTTC
TRBD2,.,TRBJ2-1,TRBV4-2,CASSQAGGVSGRAEQFF,TGTGCCAGCAGCCAAGCGGGAGGGGTTAGCGGGAGGGCTGAGCAGTTCTTC
.,.,TRBJ2-7,TRBV7-2,CASSFQRMVALSYEQYF,TGTGCCAGCAGCTTCCAACGTATGGTAGCACTCAGCTACGAGCAGTACTTC
.,.,TRBJ1-3,TRBV4-2,CASSQDMGNTIYF,TGTGCCAGCAGCCAAGACATGGGAAACACCATATATTTT
.,.,TRBJ1-5,TRBV2,CASSEVPIFNSNQPQHF,TGTGCCAGCAGTGAAGTCCCCATTTTCAATAGCAATCAGCCCCAGCATTTT
TRBD1,once,TRBJ1-1,TRBV6-5,CASSTRAGGEAEAFF,TGTGCCAGCAGTACCAGGGCAGGGGGCGAGGCTGAAGCTTTCTTT
TRBD1,.,TRBJ1-5,TRBV10-3,CAISERTGGSSNQPQHF,TGTGCCATCAGTGAGAGGACAGGGGGCTCGAGCAATCAGCCCCAGCATTTT
TRBD2,.,TRBJ2-1,TRBV7-9,CAIPTIPLWREGNNEQFF,TGTGCCATCCCAACGATCCCCTTGTGGCGGGAGGGGAACAATGAGCAGTTCTTC
.,.,TRBJ1-3,TRBV6-6,CASSQDSYSGNTIYF,TGTGCCAGCAGTCAGGACAGTTACTCTGGAAACACCATATATTTT
.,.,TRBJ1-5,TRBV23-1,CASSRACNQPQHF,TGCGCCAGCAGTCGCGCTTGCAATCAGCCCCAGCATTTT
TRBD1,.,TRBJ1-4,TRBV6-1,CASSAMDRGGEKLFF,TGTGCCAGCAGTGCAATGGACAGGGGAGGAGAAAAACTGTTTTTT
.,few,TRBJ2-7,TRBV5-8,CASSLGDYSYEQYF,TGTGCCAGCAGCTTGGGTGACTACTCCTACGAGCAGTACTTC
.,few,TRBJ1-1,TRBV27,CASSLNRDTEAFF,TGTGCCAGCAGTTTAAACAGGGACACTGAAGCTTTCTTT
.,.,TRBJ2-5,TRBV10-3,CAISESTGSGETQYF,TGTGCCATCAGTGAGTCTACAGGTAGCGGTGAGACCCAGTACTTC
.,.,TRBJ2-1,TRBV5-1,CASTGGSYNEQFF,TGCGCCAGCACCGGGGGTTCCTACAATGAGCAGTTCTTC
TRBD1,.,TRBJ2-7,TRBV28,CASRRPGTEIYEQYF,TGTGCCAGCAGACGACCAGGGACAGAGATCTACGAGCAGTACTTC
TRBD1,.,TRBJ1-2,TRBV5-1,CASSATGQGYYGYTF,TGCGCCAGCAGCGCCACGGGACAGGGCTACTATGGCTACACCTTC
TRBD2,.,TRBJ2-1,TRBV7-9,CASSFWREGNHEQFF,TGTGCCAGCAGCTTTTGGCGGGAGGGGAATCATGAGCAGTTCTTC
TRBD1,.,TRBJ1-1,TRBV23-1,CASSQWGQGSTEAFF,TGCGCCAGCAGTCAATGGGGACAGGGTAGCACTGAAGCTTTCTTT
TRBD1,.,TRBJ1-4,TRBV19,CASRRQGTTNEKLFF,TGTGCCAGCCGGAGACAGGGAACAACTAATGAAAAACTGTTTTTT
.,few,TRBJ2-3,TRBV11-3,CASGRDTLPLPTQYF,TGTGCCAGCGGTCGGGACACACTTCCCCTACCTACGCAGTATTTT
TRBD2,.,TRBJ2-2,TRBV9,CASTGTSDPGELFF,TGTGCCAGCACCGGGACTAGCGACCCCGGGGAGCTGTTTTTT
.,.,TRBJ1-3,TRBV25-1,CASSSTGGNTIYF,TGTGCCAGCAGTTCGACGGGTGGAAACACCATATATTTT
.,.,TRBJ1-1,TRBV18,CASSPSWGRGNTEAFF,TGTGCCAGCTCACCCTCTTGGGGGAGGGGGAACACTGAAGCTTTCTTT
TRBD1,.,TRBJ1-1,TRBV6-1,CASSRDRVDTEAFF,TGTGCCAGCAGTCGGGACAGGGTAGACACTGAAGCTTTCTTT
TRBD1,.,TRBJ1-1,TRBV5-6,CASRSGQVNTEAFF,TGTGCCAGCAGATCAGGACAGGTGAACACTGAAGCTTTCTTT
.,.,TRBJ1-2,TRBV7-2,CASSLGRQNYGYTF,TGTGCCAGCAGCTTAGGACGACAAAACTATGGCTACACCTTC